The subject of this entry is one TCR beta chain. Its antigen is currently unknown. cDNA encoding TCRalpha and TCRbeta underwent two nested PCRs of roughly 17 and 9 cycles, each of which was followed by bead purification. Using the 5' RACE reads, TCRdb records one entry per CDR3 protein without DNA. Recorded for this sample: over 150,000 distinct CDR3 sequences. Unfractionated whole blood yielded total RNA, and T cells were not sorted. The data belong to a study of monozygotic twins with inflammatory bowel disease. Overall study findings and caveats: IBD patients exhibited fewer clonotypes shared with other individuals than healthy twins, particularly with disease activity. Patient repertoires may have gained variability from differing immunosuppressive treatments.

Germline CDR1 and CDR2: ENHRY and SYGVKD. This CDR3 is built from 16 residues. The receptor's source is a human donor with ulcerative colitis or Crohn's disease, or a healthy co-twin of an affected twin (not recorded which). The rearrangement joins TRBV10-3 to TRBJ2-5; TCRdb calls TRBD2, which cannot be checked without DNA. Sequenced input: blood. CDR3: CAISDRLPSSGETQYF.